The sequence of this TCR beta chain was determined in a study of type 1 regulatory T cells (dated by TCRdb to 2020 to 2022). Broadly, across the study: The study characterized an in vitro protocol that generated a Tr1-enriched, alloantigen-specific CD4 T cell product named T-allo10. T-allo10 was being evaluated clinically in patients with hematological malignancies who were receiving allogeneic hematopoietic stem cell transplantation.

Deletion took 3 bases off V and 9 bases off J, with a span of 27 bases between the germline ends. Per the germline V gene, SGHTA is the CDR1 and FQGTGA is the CDR2. The CDR3 holds 18 amino acids from the cysteine to the phenylalanine. Here the CDR3 DNA is all that survives: 54 bases in frame from base 1. In regard to this clonotype: Its antigen target is currently unknown. Base quality data are lacking; no much larger clone is found one base away.

The sequencer was an Illumina MiSeq. TCRdb's own reprocessing of the public reads used fastp at Q25 and MiXCR and kept productive beta chains. Duplicate CDR3 protein sequences are folded into a single record with the most common DNA and genes. The sample table records about 100,000 distinct CDR3 sequences; roughly a third of these occur just once. The ten largest clones capture less than 2.5% of the sample. Sequencing was performed on CD4+ T cells, either the whole sample or a sorted fraction (not recorded which). The sequence was obtained from a human donor in good health. This chain joins TRBV7-3 to TRBJ2-1; the D gene cannot be named for sure. The CDR3 in this case is CASSFISAARAGPGEQFF. The base sequence is TGTGCCAGCAGCTTTATCAGTGCAGCTCGGGCCGGACCCGGTGAGCAGTTCTTC.